These 21 T cell receptor beta chains were all obtained from the same sample, sequenced in a study of blood T cell repertoires in COVID-19 (dated by TCRdb to the early 2020s). Receptor amplification or capture employed the immunoSEQ multiplex PCR assay. In its TCRdb copy, this immuneACCESS table keeps in-frame sequences only and misses some clones. Where compared with another copy, unresolved V genes explain less than half of these, and the others have no known cause. The sample table records about 160,000 clones; less than 85% of these occur just once. Together, the top ten hold about 7.8% of the sample. Sequencing was done on a sample of peripheral blood. The receptors stem from a woman aged 60-75 years with COVID-19, enrolled during active disease.

The CDR3 is CASSVVGGARETQYF. The CDR3 nucleotides read TGTGCCAGCAGCGTAGTTGGGGGGGCCAGGGAGACCCAGTACTTC. The chain is built from TRBV9 and TRBJ2-5; tentatively, D is TRBD2 (7 bases). The CDR3 is made up of 15 amino acids. V was trimmed by 0 bases and J by 5 bases, leaving 14 bases between them. Germline-derived CDR1 and CDR2 are SGDLS and YYNGEE.

This clone was counted many times. The chain uses TRBV18 and TRBJ1-3, with 8 bases identical to TRBD1. Germline CDR1 KGHSH, CDR2 LQKENI. The V segment lost 2 bases and the J segment 0 bases; nucleotides outside the gene matches: 9. CDR3 length: 18 amino acids. CDR3 amino acids: CASSPTFGQGLSGNTIYF. DNA for the CDR3: TGTGCCAGCTCACCAACATTCGGACAGGGCCTCTCTGGAAACACCATATATTTT. The whole variable domain, filled in from reference TRBV18 and TRBJ1-3, reads NAGVMQNPRHLVRRRGQEARLRCSPMKGHSHVYWYRQLPEEGLKFMVYLQKENIIDESGMPKERFSAEFPKEGPSILRIQQVVRGDSAAYFCASSPTFGQGLSGNTIYFGEGSWLTVV.

V gene TRBV7-8 combines with J gene TRBJ1-4, with D maybe TRBD1 (5 bases). Germline V CDR1 and CDR2: SGHVS, FQNEAQ. The CDR3 spans 15 residues. Trimming pared 5 bases from V and 4 bases from J, leaving 14 bases between. In DNA, the CDR3 is TGTGCCAGCAGCCTCCGCAGGGTCAGTAATGAAAAACTGTTTTTT. It codes for CASSLRRVSNEKLFF. The full variable domain, in which reference TRBV7-8 and TRBJ1-4 provide the parts outside the CDR3, is GAGVSQSPRYKVAKRGQDVALRCDPISGHVSLFWYQQALGQGPEFLTYFQNEAQLDKSGLPSDRFFAERPEGSVSTLKIQRTQQEDSAVYLCASSLRRVSNEKLFFGSGTQLSVL.

This clone was seen only once. V usage is TRBV12-3 or TRBV12-4 and J usage is TRBJ1-1; no clear D. V was trimmed by 10 bases and J by 1 base, leaving 10 bases between them. The CDR3 has 12 residues. CDR3 protein: CATGVGNTEAFF. The CDR3 coding sequence is TGTGCCACCGGGGTGGGGAACACTGAAGCTTTCTTT.

This clone has a single count. This chain joins TRBV7-9 and TRBJ1-2, with a weak D call TRBD1 (5 bases). In germline, CDR1 is SEHNR, CDR2 FQNEAQ (reference sequence). Trimming shortened V by 5 bases and J by 6 bases, and 16 bases separated the two germline ends. CDR3 size: 14 residues. CDR3 in amino acids: CASSGGTRNDGYTF. CDR3 bases: TGTGCCAGCAGCGGCGGGACTCGAAACGATGGCTACACCTTC. Full variable domain (outside the CDR3, taken from reference TRBV7-9 and TRBJ1-2): DTGVSQNPRHKITKRGQNVTFRCDPISEHNRLYWYRQTLGQGPEFLTYFQNEAQLEKSRLLSDRFSAERPKGSFSTLEIQRTEQGDSAMYLCASSGGTRNDGYTFGSGTRLTVV.

This sequence joins TRBV6-5 and TRBJ2-7; perhaps TRBD2 as D (7 bases). There are 15 residues in the CDR3. The germline V and J ends were trimmed by 6 bases and 0 bases, with 15 bases remaining between them. CDR1 MNHEY and CDR2 SVGAGI come from the germline V gene. Written as DNA, the CDR3 is TGTGCCAGCAGACTTGTCCGGGGGGCCTCCTACGAGCAGTACTTC. Translating gives CASRLVRGASYEQYF.

The V and J genes are TRBV5-6 and TRBJ1-2, with 7 positions matching TRBD1. The CDR3 spans 15 residues. CDR1 and CDR2 from the germline V gene are SGHDT and YYEEEE. Unmatched junction bases numbered 6, after V lost 4 bases and J lost 0 bases. The chain's CDR3 is CASSPGQRTNYGYTF. The CDR3 DNA reads as TGTGCCAGCAGCCCGGGACAGAGAACTAACTATGGCTACACCTTC.

The V gene is TRBV29-1, the J gene TRBJ2-1, with TRBD1 matching over 11 bases. The CDR3 contains 16 residues. Germline V gives CDR1 SQVTM, CDR2 ANQGSEA. V was pared by 3 bases and J by 2 bases, with 6 bases of the junction left unmatched. This CDR3 is CSVELGTGGPYNEQFF. The CDR3 DNA sequence: TGCAGCGTTGAGTTGGGGACAGGGGGGCCCTACAATGAGCAGTTCTTC.

The rearrangement links TRBV6-1 to TRBJ1-2; 10 nucleotides line up with TRBD1. The V segment lost 0 bases and the J segment 7 bases; nucleotides outside the gene matches: 11. This CDR3 spans 17 amino acids. CDR1 and CDR2 from the germline V gene are MNHNS and SASEGT. The CDR3 coding sequence is TGTGCCAGCAGTGAAGCTGGGCCGGGACAGGGGCTTTTTGGCTACACCTTC. Encoded protein: CASSEAGPGQGLFGYTF.

The chain recombines TRBV5-1 with TRBJ1-4, with TRBD1 identical over 7 bases. The CDR3 consists of 18 residues. V was pared by 0 bases and J by 0 bases, with 8 bases of the junction left unmatched. CDR1 and CDR2 from the germline V gene are SGHRS and YFSETQ. The CDR3 DNA sequence: TGCGCCAGCAGCTTGGTAGGGACAGACTATGCAACTAATGAAAAACTGTTTTTT. Translation gives CASSLVGTDYATNEKLFF.

This clone was observed a single time. The chain links TRBV30 to TRBJ1-3; unclear D gene. The CDR3 loop spans 11 amino acids. CDR1 is GTSNPN, CDR2 SVGIG, per germline (reference sequence). The ends were cut back, 3 bases at V and 9 bases at J, with 9 bases in the middle. CDR3 loop: CAWRPVTTIYF. The DNA for the CDR3 is TGTGCCTGGAGGCCGGTTACCACCATATATTTT.

The chain uses TRBV6-1 and TRBJ2-1; TRBD2 is a possible D gene (5 bases). Trimming pared 0 bases from V and 14 bases from J, leaving 23 bases between. This CDR3 region has 16 residues. Germline V lookup: CDR1 MNHNS, CDR2 SASEGT. The CDR3 sequence is CASSEAPQRVGGSEFF. CDR3 nucleotides: TGTGCCAGCAGTGAAGCGCCCCAGAGGGTGGGTGGATCGGAGTTCTTC.

As regards this clone: The junction departs from germline at one end; a sequencing error may be responsible. The chain has TRBV7-7 and TRBJ2-5; D is perhaps TRBD2 (6 bases). The CDR3 is 14 residues long. CDR1 SSHAT and CDR2 FNYEAQ come from the germline V gene (reference sequence). CDR3 loop: CASSAGTHHETQYF. CDR3 coding DNA: TGTGCTAGCAGCGCCGGGACTCATCATGAGACCCAGTACTTC.

The chain uses TRBV30 and TRBJ2-1, with D perhaps matching TRBD1 (6 bases). The V end was cut by 3 bases, the J end by 10 bases, with 10 bases between. The CDR3 length is 11 residues. Germline V gene data show CDR1 as GTSNPN and CDR2 as SVGIG (reference sequence). Written as DNA, the CDR3 is TGTGCCTGGAGCCTAAGGGGGGAGCAGTTCTTC. This gives the protein CAWSLRGEQFF. Full variable domain (rest looked up from reference TRBV30 and TRBJ2-1): SQTIHQWPATLVQPVGSPLSLECTVEGTSNPNLYWYRQAAGRGLQLLFYSVGIGQISSEVPQNLSASRPQDRQFILSSKKLLLSDSGFYLCAWSLRGEQFFGPGTRLTVL.

V gene TRBV6-5 combines with J gene TRBJ1-2; TRBD1 matches at 7 bases. This CDR3 comprises 14 residues. Looked up from germline, CDR1 is MNHEY and CDR2 is SVGAGI. V was pared by 8 bases and J by 4 bases, with 10 bases of the junction left unmatched. In nucleotides, the CDR3 is TGTGCCAGCGGGAGGAGACAGGGATTCTATGGCTACACCTTC. Its translation: CASGRRQGFYGYTF.

The chain combines TRBV27 with TRBJ2-7; the D gene is possibly TRBD2 (6 bases). From germline, CDR1 is MNHEY and CDR2 SMNVEV (reference sequence). With 0 bases removed from V and 2 bases from J, the gap between germline ends came to 8 bases. CDR3 length: 14 amino acids. The CDR3 spells CASSLSTRTYEQYF. In DNA, the CDR3 is TGTGCCAGCAGTTTATCGACTAGGACCTACGAGCAGTACTTC.

In its sample, this clone was seen once. The rearrangement joins TRBV19 to TRBJ2-2, with D perhaps matching TRBD1 (5 bases). CDR1 LNHDA and CDR2 SQIVND come from the germline V gene (reference sequence). There are 15 residues in the CDR3. Trimming took 10 bases from V and 4 from J, leaving 19 bases between them. The DNA for the CDR3 is TGTGCCACCACTCAACAGGTGGGCAGCACCGGGGAGCTGTTTTTT. This gives the protein CATTQQVGSTGELFF.

V is TRBV5-1 and J is TRBJ2-5; D might be TRBD1 (6 bases). Germline loops: CDR1 SGHRS, CDR2 YFSETQ. The CDR3 contains 13 residues. The V gene lost 4 bases and the J gene lost 5 bases, with 12 bases spanning the gap. CDR3 sequence (DNA): TGCGCCAGCAGCCTCAGGGGTCGGGAGACCCAGTACTTC. Amino acid sequence: CASSLRGRETQYF.

V usage is TRBV5-1 and J usage is TRBJ2-3, with 7 bases matching TRBD2. Germline CDR1 is SGHRS and CDR2 is YFSETQ. This CDR3 is 14 amino acids long. V shed 6 bases, J shed 4 bases, and the junction held 8 bases outside the gene matches. The DNA for the CDR3 is TGCGCCAGCAAGCGGGACCGGTCGTCAGATACGCAGTATTTT. It yields the protein CASKRDRSSDTQYF.

This chain links TRBV10-2 with TRBJ2-3, with 8 bases lining up with TRBD1. CDR1 is WSHSY and CDR2 is SAAADI in the germline V gene. The CDR3 is 13 amino acids. V lost 7 bases to trimming and J lost 5 bases; unmatched junction nucleotides: 5. The CDR3 DNA is TGCGCCAGCAAGCAGGGGGCGGAAGATACGCAGTATTTT. Protein sequence: CASKQGAEDTQYF.

This chain joins TRBV18 and TRBJ1-1; 7 bases line up with TRBD1. The CDR3 is made up of 16 amino acids. Losses at the gene ends were 0 bases for V and 1 base for J; bases not matched to a gene: 5. The V gene's germline CDR1 is KGHSH and CDR2 LQKENI. CDR3 sequence reads: CASSPPTGSKNTEAFF. CDR3 nucleotide sequence: TGTGCCAGCTCACCACCGACAGGGTCGAAGAACACTGAAGCTTTCTTT.